The 3 T cell receptor beta chains listed next were all sequenced from one sample in a study of OX40 agonist ivuxolimab in advanced cancers. TCRdb keeps only in-frame clones here, not all; method: immunoSEQ multiplex PCR. The sample gives about 58,000 clones, 70% to 90% of which show up once; roughly 0.9% is in the top ten. Source: CD4+ or CD8+ T cells sorted from blood, taken in a trial of the OX40 agonist ivuxolimab. The source is an adult with an advanced solid tumor such as melanoma, head and neck, liver or kidney cancer.

The J gene is TRBJ2-2, the V gene TRBV4-2; D is possibly TRBD2 (5 bases). Germline V lookup: CDR1 LGHNA, CDR2 YNFKEQ. Trimming removed 0 bases at V and 6 bases at J, with 14 bases between. The CDR3 extends over 16 amino acids. The CDR3: CASSQDWRGSAGELFF. The CDR3 coding sequence is TGTGCCAGCAGCCAAGATTGGAGAGGGAGCGCCGGGGAGCTGTTTTTT.

On this clone itself: The junction and the germline gene differ at one end; a read error may be behind it. The sample holds other DNA sequences that translate to the same CDR3. The J gene is TRBJ2-7, the V gene TRBV6-6, with a possible D match to TRBD1 (6 bases). Germline V lookup: CDR1 MNHNY, CDR2 SVGAGI (reference sequence). This CDR3 region has 15 residues. CDR3 coding DNA: TGTGCCAGCAGTTACTCGACAGGATACCCCTACGAGCAGTATTTC. It encodes CASSYSTGYPYEQYF.

This clone has a single count. V gene TRBV18 combines with J gene TRBJ2-3; 12 bases line up with TRBD1. The CDR3 has 16 amino acids. V gave up 3 bases and J gave up 0 bases; unmatched junction bases: 1. CDR1 is KGHSH and CDR2 is LQKENI in the germline V gene. The CDR3 is CASSPGQGASTDTQYF. CDR3 coding DNA: TGTGCCAGCTCACCGGGACAGGGGGCGAGCACAGATACGCAGTATTTT.